These 9 T cell receptor beta chains share one sample of origin, sequenced in a study of graft-versus-host responses after intestinal transplantation. These TCRs' antigens remain unknown. Here immunoSEQ multiplex PCR was the method, and the copy in TCRdb shows in-frame clones only, minus some. The sample shows approximately 86,000 clones, roughly 90% of them seen only once. The input for sequencing was unstimulated CD8+ T cells sorted from spleen or lymph node cells, taken before transplant. These receptors came from a human donor who was the organ donor for an intestinal transplant.

This clone was seen once. V gene TRBV28 combines with J gene TRBJ1-5, with 9 positions matching TRBD1. Looked up from germline, CDR1 is MDHEN and CDR2 is SYDVKM. J lost 6 bases, V lost 3 bases, and 6 bases had no gene match. This CDR3 has 15 residues. DNA for the CDR3: TGTGCCAGCAGTTTGGCAGGACAGGGGTTTCAGCCCCAGCATTTT. It specifies CASSLAGQGFQPQHF.

The chain combines TRBV28 with TRBJ2-5; possible D gene TRBD1, 5 bases. V was cut by 5 bases and J by 2 bases, with 15 bases left in between. This CDR3 has 15 residues. The germline CDR1 and CDR2 sequences are MDHEN and SYDVKM. In nucleotides, the CDR3 is TGTGCCAGCAGTCCCTTTCGAAGGGGACAAGAGACCCAGTACTTC. Protein sequence: CASSPFRRGQETQYF.

V usage is TRBV2 and J usage is TRBJ2-5; TRBD2 matches 11 bases. Germline CDR1 and CDR2: SNHLY and FYNNEI. The CDR3 runs to 18 residues. V dropped 3 bases and J dropped 0; count of bases not matched to a gene: 9. CDR3 DNA sequence: TGTGCCAGCAGTGATATAACTAGCGGGGGCGTGTACCAAGAGACCCAGTACTTC. Protein sequence: CASSDITSGGVYQETQYF.

V usage is TRBV7-2 and J usage is TRBJ1-2, with D unresolved. The germline gives CDR1 SGHTA, CDR2 FQGNSA. Trimming pared 0 bases from V and 6 bases from J, leaving 8 bases between. CDR3 length: 13 residues. The CDR3 DNA sequence: TGTGCCAGCAGCTTAGCCAGGCGGGATGGCTACACCTTC. This encodes CASSLARRDGYTF.

The rearrangement joins TRBV4-3 to TRBJ1-2; 9 nucleotides align to TRBD1. V lost 1 base and J lost 5; bases outside the gene matches: 5. This CDR3 comprises 15 residues. In germline, CDR1 is LGHNA, CDR2 YSLEER. CDR3 residues: CASSQVWTGDYGYTF. CDR3 coding DNA: TGCGCCAGCAGCCAAGTATGGACAGGGGATTATGGCTACACCTTC.

J is TRBJ2-1 and V is TRBV7-2; perhaps TRBD2 as D (7 bases). CDR3 length: 14 residues. CDR1 is SGHTA and CDR2 is FQGNSA in the germline V gene. The V gene lost 4 bases and the J gene lost 9 bases, with 16 bases spanning the gap. CDR3 protein: CASSSYGGPFEQFF. CDR3 nucleotides: TGTGCCAGCAGCTCGTACGGGGGGCCCTTTGAGCAGTTCTTC.

The chain uses TRBV6-6 and TRBJ1-2; 9 bases map to TRBD1. CDR1 is MNHNY, CDR2 SVGAGI, per germline (reference sequence). V trimming: 4 bases; J trimming: 6 bases; junction bases outside the gene matches: 9. This CDR3 comprises 15 residues. The DNA for the CDR3 is TGTGCCAGCAGTTTGCCGGGACAGGGAAGCGATGGCTACACCTTC. This gives the protein CASSLPGQGSDGYTF.

The chain combines TRBV6-1 with TRBJ2-1, with 9 bases identical to TRBD2. CDR1 is MNHNS, CDR2 SASEGT, per germline. The J segment lost 9 bases and the V segment lost 1 base, leaving 13 bases of the junction unmatched. The CDR3 totals 17 residues. CDR3 DNA: TGTGCCAGCAGTGAAGTACGCCCTAGCGGGGTTCCGGGTGAGCAGTTCTTC. Translated, it gives CASSEVRPSGVPGEQFF.

V is TRBV4-1 and J is TRBJ1-1; unclear D gene. CDR3 length: 14 residues. Germline V gene data show CDR1 as MGHRA and CDR2 as YSYEKL. V was shortened by 0 bases and J by 5 bases, with 10 bases between the two germline ends. The chain's CDR3 is CASSQERGRTEAFF. The CDR3 DNA reads as TGCGCCAGCAGCCAAGAGCGGGGTCGAACTGAAGCTTTCTTT.